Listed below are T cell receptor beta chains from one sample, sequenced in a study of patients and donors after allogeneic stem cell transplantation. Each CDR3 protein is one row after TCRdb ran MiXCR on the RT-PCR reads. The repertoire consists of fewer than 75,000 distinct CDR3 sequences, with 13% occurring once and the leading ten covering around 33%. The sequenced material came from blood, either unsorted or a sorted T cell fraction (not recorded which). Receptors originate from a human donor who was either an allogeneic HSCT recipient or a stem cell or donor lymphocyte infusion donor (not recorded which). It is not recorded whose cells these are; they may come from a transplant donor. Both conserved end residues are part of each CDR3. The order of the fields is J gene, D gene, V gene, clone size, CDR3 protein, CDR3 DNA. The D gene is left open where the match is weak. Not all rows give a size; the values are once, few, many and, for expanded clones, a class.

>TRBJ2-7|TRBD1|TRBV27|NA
CASSTIGDRGDEQYF
TGTGCCAGCTCGACAATAGGGGACAGGGGAGACGAGCAGTACTTC
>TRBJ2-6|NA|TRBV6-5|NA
CASSAQGLGANVLTF
TGTGCCAGCAGTGCCCAGGGTCTTGGGGCCAACGTCCTGACTTTC
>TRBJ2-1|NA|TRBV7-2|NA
CASSLGLPKNYNEQFF
TGTGCCAGCAGCCTGGGACTCCCAAAAAACTACAATGAGCAGTTCTTC
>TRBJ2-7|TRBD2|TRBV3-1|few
CASSPGTSGYEQYF
TGTGCCAGCAGCCCCGGGACTAGCGGCTACGAGCAGTACTTC
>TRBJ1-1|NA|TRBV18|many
CASSPGGSWVNTEAFF
TGTGCCAGCTCACCAGGGGGGAGCTGGGTGAACACTGAAGCTTTCTTT
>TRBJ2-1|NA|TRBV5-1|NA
CASSPRYFIRSYNEQFF
TGCGCCAGCAGCCCTCGCTACTTTATTCGCTCCTACAATGAGCAGTTCTTC
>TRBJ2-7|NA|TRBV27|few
CASSARQGGLAYPSEQYF
TGTGCCAGCAGTGCCCGACAGGGGGGACTAGCGTACCCCTCTGAGCAGTACTTC
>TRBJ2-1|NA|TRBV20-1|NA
CSVPRGVAVYNEQFF
TGCAGTGTTCCCCGAGGGGTAGCGGTCTACAATGAGCAGTTCTTC
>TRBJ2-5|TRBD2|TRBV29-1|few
CSVAAGVRETQYF
TGCAGCGTGGCAGCGGGAGTTCGGGAGACCCAGTACTTC
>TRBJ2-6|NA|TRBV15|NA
CATSRTVSGANVLTF
TGTGCCACCAGCAGGACAGTCTCTGGGGCCAACGTCCTGACTTTC
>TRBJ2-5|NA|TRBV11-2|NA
CASSRLGRETQYF
TGTGCCAGCAGCCGACTAGGGCGAGAGACCCAGTACTTC
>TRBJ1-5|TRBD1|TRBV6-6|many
CASSTPLVTGGDYSNQPQHF
TGTGCCAGCAGTACCCCCCTAGTGACAGGGGGCGACTATAGCAATCAGCCCCAGCATTTT
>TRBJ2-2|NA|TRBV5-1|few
CASSGPRRENTGELFF
TGCGCCAGCTCCGGCCCTCGGAGGGAGAACACCGGGGAGCTGTTTTTT
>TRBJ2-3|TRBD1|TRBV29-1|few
CSGMTGNTDTQYF
TGCAGCGGGATGACAGGGAACACAGATACGCAGTATTTT
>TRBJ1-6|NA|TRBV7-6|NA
CASSPTELLDSPLHF
TGTGCCAGCAGCCCCACAGAACTTCTCGATTCACCCCTCCACTTT